This T cell receptor beta chain appears in the sequencing data of a study of blood T cell repertoires in COVID-19. Study-level background: The United States, Italy and Spain supplied acute and convalescent COVID-19 samples. T cells, B-cell-depleted T cells, or PBMCs provided the cDNA or gDNA that served as material.

This clone was seen more than once but under ten times. In the study's own analysis: Estimation of nucleated cell counts relied on the amplification of reference gene primers. Here immunoSEQ multiplex PCR was the method, and the copy in TCRdb shows in-frame clones only, minus some. That table furnishes V, J and clone size, whereas the DNA furnished D and trimming. This sample carries about 74,000 clones, about 84% of them seen once, and the ten largest clones take roughly 13%. Germline CDR1 LGHDT, CDR2 YNNKEL (reference sequence). This CDR3 is 16 amino acids long. The trim removed 4 bases at V and 3 bases at J, leaving 4 bases unmatched.

The sample was peripheral blood. The rearrangement joins TRBV3-1 (or the pseudogene TRBV3-2) to TRBJ2-6, with 9 bases matching TRBD1. The origin of this receptor is a human donor in a cohort sampled during active COVID-19. The CDR3 region is CASSPTGGGGANVLTF. The DNA for the CDR3 is TGTGCCAGCAGCCCTACAGGGGGCGGTGGGGCCAACGTCCTGACTTTC.